The 9 T cell receptor beta chains reported below all come from one sample, sequenced in a study of read filtering for tumor transcriptome and immune sequencing. The library was built from roughly 400 ng RNA with molecular barcoded adaptors for alpha/delta and beta/gamma chains. TCRdb processed the reads anew with MiXCR; each CDR3 protein has one entry. The data hold about 22,000 distinct CDR3 sequences, with approximately 13% observed a single time. The sample taken for sequencing was a population of CD138-negative cells sorted from bone marrow. The receptor source for this set is a donor at least 40 years old with multiple myeloma.

This clonotype was seen a few times. At one boundary the junction diverges from the germline segment, which might be a read error. The chain recombines TRBV15 with TRBJ2-1, with D unresolved. Germline V gene sequence: CDR1 LNHNV, CDR2 YYDKDF (reference sequence). This CDR3 is built from 14 residues. In nucleotides, the CDR3 is TGCGCCACCAGCAGAGACCAGACCTACAGTGAGCAGTTCTTC. Translating gives CATSRDQTYSEQFF.

V is TRBV2 and J is TRBJ2-3; 7 bases align to TRBD2. With 0 bases clipped from V and 4 bases from J, the junction kept 7 bases outside the gene matches. Germline V CDR1 and CDR2: SNHLY, FYNNEI. The CDR3 is made up of 16 amino acids. CDR3 sequence: CASSEAPSGRADTQYF. Written as DNA, the CDR3 is TGTGCCAGCAGTGAAGCGCCAAGTGGGAGGGCAGATACGCAGTATTTT.

In its sample, this clonotype was seen many times. V is TRBV19 and J is TRBJ1-4, with unresolved D. Germline V lookup: CDR1 LNHDA, CDR2 SQIVND (reference sequence). Trimming took 7 bases from V and 3 from J, leaving 12 bases between them. The CDR3 is 14 residues long. CDR3 bases: TGTGCCAGTACTCCGGGGAGGGCTAATGAAAAACTGTTTTTT. It translates to CASTPGRANEKLFF.

This clonotype was seen once. Germline is not matched at one junction end, which may reflect a read error. The rearrangement joins TRBV20-1 to TRBJ2-1; D is tentatively TRBD1 or TRBD2 (5 bases each). CDR3 length: 18 amino acids. Germline V CDR1 and CDR2: DFQATT, SNEGSKA (reference sequence). This CDR3 reads CSARDEAAGSWRVNEQFF. The CDR3 coding sequence is TGCAGTGCCAGAGATGAGGCGGCAGGGAGTTGGCGTGTAAATGAGCAGTTCTTC.

The CDR3 region is CASSRGQGANTGELFF. CDR3 DNA sequence: TGCGCCAGCAGCCGGGGACAGGGGGCTAACACCGGGGAGCTGTTTTTT. The chain is built from TRBV4-1 and TRBJ2-2; 12 bases map to TRBD1. The CDR3 is made up of 16 amino acids. The junction had 2 bases not matched to a gene; V was cut back by 4 bases and J by 2 bases. The germline V gene has CDR1 MGHRA and CDR2 YSYEKL.

The chain employs TRBV7-9 and TRBJ2-1, with 9 bases that match TRBD1. This CDR3 has 17 amino acids. V shed 5 bases, J shed 0 bases, and the junction held 8 bases outside the gene matches. Per the germline V gene, CDR1 is SEHNR and CDR2 is FQNEAQ (reference sequence). The CDR3 nucleotides read TGTGCCAGCAGCCCGGTACGGGACAGGGCCTCCTACAATGAGCAGTTCTTC. Translation gives CASSPVRDRASYNEQFF.

This clonotype was counted ten times or more. The chain recombines TRBV2 with TRBJ2-3; 13 nucleotides align to TRBD2. CDR1 and CDR2 (germline): SNHLY, FYNNEI. The ends lost 6 bases at V and 8 bases at J; junction bases unmatched: 14. CDR3 size: 17 residues. CDR3 coding DNA: TGTGCCAGCAGCCAACGGGTTGGACTAGCGGGAGAAAGTACGCAGTATTTT. Its translation: CASSQRVGLAGESTQYF. Combining the CDR3 with reference TRBV2 and TRBJ2-3 gives the whole variable domain EPEVTQTPSHQVTQMGQEVILRCVPISNHLYFYWYRQILGQKVEFLVSFYNNEISEKSEIFDDQFSVERPDGSNFTLKIRSTKLEDSAMYFCASSQRVGLAGESTQYFGPGTRLTVL.

This clonotype appeared many times. The CDR3 bases are TGTGCCAGCAGCTCCACTCGTATCCTTTACAATGAGCAGTTCTTC. Translation: CASSSTRILYNEQFF. The chain employs TRBV7-9 and TRBJ2-1; the D is unclear. The CDR3 is made up of 15 amino acids. Germline CDR1 SEHNR, CDR2 FQNEAQ (reference sequence). Trimming removed 4 bases at V and 4 bases at J, with 14 bases between.

Remarks on this clonotype: A much larger clone lies one base from this, so it may be a read error. In DNA form, the CDR3 reads TGCGGCGGAGAGTTCCAAGAGACCCAGTACTTC. Amino acid sequence: CGGEFQETQYF. This rearrangement joins TRBV20-1 to TRBJ2-5; D remains unclear. Germline CDR1 reads DFQATT; CDR2 reads SNEGSKA (reference sequence). CDR3 length equals 11 residues.